The rows below give T cell receptor beta chains drawn from one sample of a study of blood T cell repertoires in COVID-19. The table came from immunoSEQ multiplex PCR; TCRdb's copy has only in-frame clones and leaves some out. The sample has 130,000 to 150,000 clones; roughly 90% are singletons. Source material: PBMCs or T cells enriched from blood (not recorded which). These TCRs come from a woman in her thirties with acute COVID-19. CDR3s include the opening cysteine and the closing phenylalanine or tryptophan. A D gene is named only where the DNA matches it firmly. Not every row has a clone size; where given, it reads once, few, many or a size class.

d_call: -
clone_size: -
j_call: TRBJ1-2
cdr3_length: 13
v_call: TRBV7-2
cdr3_aa: CASRSGRAGGYTF
cdr3_nt: TGTGCCAGCAGGTCGGGCAGGGCAGGCGGCTACACCTTC

d_call: -
clone_size: -
j_call: TRBJ2-7
cdr3_length: 16
v_call: TRBV3-1/TRBV3-2
cdr3_aa: CASSQNTGTLAYEQYF
cdr3_nt: TGTGCCAGCAGCCAAAATACCGGGACTTTGGCCTACGAGCAGTACTTC

d_call: TRBD2
clone_size: -
j_call: TRBJ2-3
cdr3_length: 16
v_call: TRBV3-1/TRBV3-2
cdr3_aa: CASSPRLAGEEDTQYF
cdr3_nt: TGTGCCAGCAGCCCCCGACTAGCGGGAGAGGAGGATACGCAGTATTTT

d_call: TRBD1
clone_size: -
j_call: TRBJ1-2
cdr3_length: 13
v_call: TRBV28
cdr3_aa: CASRWTGNYGYTF
cdr3_nt: TGTGCCAGCCGTTGGACAGGGAACTATGGCTACACCTTC

d_call: TRBD1
clone_size: -
j_call: TRBJ1-2
cdr3_length: 12
v_call: TRBV19
cdr3_aa: CASSSPGGGYTF
cdr3_nt: TGTGCCAGTAGTTCCCCAGGGGGTGGCTACACCTTC

d_call: TRBD1
clone_size: -
j_call: TRBJ1-5
cdr3_length: 12
v_call: TRBV28
cdr3_aa: CASSSQGEPQHF
cdr3_nt: TGTGCCAGCAGTTCCCAGGGGGAGCCCCAGCATTTT

d_call: -
clone_size: -
j_call: TRBJ1-1
cdr3_length: 16
v_call: TRBV10-2
cdr3_aa: CASSESVGRGDTEAFF
cdr3_nt: TGCGCCAGCAGTGAGTCGGTTGGGAGGGGCGACACTGAAGCTTTCTTT

d_call: -
clone_size: -
j_call: TRBJ1-2
cdr3_length: 15
v_call: TRBV4-3
cdr3_aa: CASSQEGLGGYGYTF
cdr3_nt: TGCGCCAGCAGCCAAGAGGGACTGGGGGGCTATGGCTACACCTTC

d_call: TRBD2
clone_size: -
j_call: TRBJ2-3
cdr3_length: 15
v_call: TRBV9
cdr3_aa: CASSGLAGSTDTQYF
cdr3_nt: TGTGCCAGCAGTGGACTAGCGGGGAGCACAGATACGCAGTATTTT

d_call: TRBD2
clone_size: -
j_call: TRBJ2-1
cdr3_length: 15
v_call: TRBV28
cdr3_aa: CASRHLAGDYNEQFF
cdr3_nt: TGTGCCAGCAGACATCTAGCGGGAGACTACAATGAGCAGTTCTTC

d_call: -
clone_size: -
j_call: TRBJ2-7
cdr3_length: 12
v_call: TRBV28
cdr3_aa: CASSLGLPEQYF
cdr3_nt: TGTGCCAGCAGTTTAGGTCTACCCGAGCAGTACTTC

d_call: -
clone_size: -
j_call: TRBJ1-6
cdr3_length: 14
v_call: TRBV7-2
cdr3_aa: CASSLSPDNSPLHF
cdr3_nt: TGTGCCAGCAGCTTAAGCCCGGATAATTCACCCCTCCACTTT

d_call: TRBD1
clone_size: -
j_call: TRBJ2-1
cdr3_length: 17
v_call: TRBV9
cdr3_aa: CASSAVGTGGFYNEQFF
cdr3_nt: TGTGCCAGCAGCGCCGTCGGGACAGGGGGCTTTTACAATGAGCAGTTCTTC

d_call: TRBD1
clone_size: -
j_call: TRBJ1-6
cdr3_length: 17
v_call: TRBV28
cdr3_aa: CASRPDRGVSGGSPLHF
cdr3_nt: TGTGCCAGCAGACCCGACAGGGGAGTGTCAGGCGGTTCACCCCTCCACTTT

d_call: TRBD1
clone_size: -
j_call: TRBJ1-5
cdr3_length: 15
v_call: TRBV7-9
cdr3_aa: CASSNPGQLYQPQHF
cdr3_nt: TGTGCCAGCAGTAATCCGGGACAGCTTTATCAGCCCCAGCATTTT

d_call: -
clone_size: -
j_call: TRBJ1-6
cdr3_length: 15
v_call: TRBV28
cdr3_aa: CASSQIDSYNSPLHF
cdr3_nt: TGTGCCAGCAGCCAAATCGACAGCTATAATTCACCCCTCCACTTT

d_call: -
clone_size: -
j_call: TRBJ2-5
cdr3_length: 13
v_call: TRBV30
cdr3_aa: CAWSTQGQETQYF
cdr3_nt: TGTGCCTGGAGTACACAGGGCCAAGAGACCCAGTACTTC

d_call: -
clone_size: -
j_call: TRBJ1-2
cdr3_length: 12
v_call: TRBV27
cdr3_aa: CASGRGRAGYTF
cdr3_nt: TGTGCCAGCGGAAGGGGGAGAGCAGGCTACACCTTC

d_call: TRBD1
clone_size: -
j_call: TRBJ1-1
cdr3_length: 13
v_call: TRBV30
cdr3_aa: CAWSGQGNTEAFF
cdr3_nt: TGTGCCTGGAGCGGACAGGGGAACACTGAAGCTTTCTTT

d_call: TRBD1
clone_size: once
j_call: TRBJ2-7
cdr3_length: 14
v_call: TRBV6-6
cdr3_aa: CASSNRQGGDEQYF
cdr3_nt: TGTGCCAGCAGTAATCGACAGGGGGGAGACGAGCAGTACTTC

d_call: -
clone_size: -
j_call: TRBJ2-1
cdr3_length: 11
v_call: TRBV20-1
cdr3_aa: CSAPRYNEQFF
cdr3_nt: TGCAGTGCTCCGCGTTACAATGAGCAGTTCTTC

d_call: -
clone_size: -
j_call: TRBJ2-3
cdr3_length: 14
v_call: TRBV5-1
cdr3_aa: CASSLGQSTDTQYF
cdr3_nt: TGCGCCAGCAGCTTGGGACAGTCAACAGATACGCAGTATTTT

d_call: -
clone_size: once
j_call: TRBJ2-5
cdr3_length: 17
v_call: TRBV5-1
cdr3_aa: CASSPSDRVFDQETQYF
cdr3_nt: TGCGCCAGCAGCCCGTCTGACCGGGTGTTCGACCAAGAGACCCAGTACTTC

d_call: -
clone_size: -
j_call: TRBJ2-5
cdr3_length: 15
v_call: TRBV5-1
cdr3_aa: CASTLAGTPQETQYF
cdr3_nt: TGCGCCAGCACCCTTGCCGGGACACCTCAAGAGACCCAGTACTTC

d_call: -
clone_size: -
j_call: TRBJ2-5
cdr3_length: 14
v_call: TRBV19
cdr3_aa: CASSSWLAGETQYF
cdr3_nt: TGTGCCAGTAGTAGTTGGCTAGCTGGAGAGACCCAGTACTTC

d_call: TRBD2
clone_size: -
j_call: TRBJ2-1
cdr3_length: 15
v_call: TRBV7-2
cdr3_aa: CASSVWTSSYNEQFF
cdr3_nt: TGTGCCAGCAGCGTTTGGACTAGCTCCTACAATGAGCAGTTCTTC

d_call: TRBD2
clone_size: once
j_call: TRBJ2-2
cdr3_length: 15
v_call: TRBV11-3
cdr3_aa: CASSRGGLAGGELFF
cdr3_nt: TGTGCCAGCAGCCGAGGGGGACTAGCGGGCGGGGAGCTGTTTTTT

d_call: -
clone_size: many
j_call: TRBJ1-4
cdr3_length: 15
v_call: TRBV27
cdr3_aa: CASSSISHANEKLFF
cdr3_nt: TGTGCCAGCAGTTCCATTTCCCATGCTAATGAAAAACTGTTTTTT

d_call: TRBD1
clone_size: -
j_call: TRBJ1-2
cdr3_length: 15
v_call: TRBV5-4
cdr3_aa: CASSSKQGAVVGYTF
cdr3_nt: TGTGCCAGCAGCTCGAAACAGGGGGCAGTAGTTGGCTACACCTTC

d_call: -
clone_size: -
j_call: TRBJ2-7
cdr3_length: 15
v_call: TRBV7-2
cdr3_aa: CASSSSGGLRYEQYF
cdr3_nt: TGTGCCAGCAGCTCCTCCGGGGGGCTTAGATACGAGCAGTACTTC

d_call: TRBD2
clone_size: -
j_call: TRBJ2-1
cdr3_length: 17
v_call: TRBV24-1
cdr3_aa: CATSDIASGRFGNEQFF
cdr3_nt: TGTGCCACCAGTGATATTGCTAGCGGGAGATTTGGCAATGAGCAGTTCTTC

d_call: TRBD1
clone_size: few
j_call: TRBJ1-2
cdr3_length: 15
v_call: TRBV19
cdr3_aa: CASSGDSLFNYGYTF
cdr3_nt: TGTGCCAGTAGTGGGGACAGTCTATTTAACTATGGCTACACCTTC

d_call: TRBD2
clone_size: -
j_call: TRBJ2-4
cdr3_length: 19
v_call: TRBV23-1
cdr3_aa: CASSQSASGRLYSKNIQYF
cdr3_nt: TGCGCCAGCAGTCAATCTGCCAGCGGGAGGCTCTACTCCAAAAACATTCAGTACTTC

d_call: TRBD1
clone_size: once
j_call: TRBJ1-1
cdr3_length: 15
v_call: TRBV4-2
cdr3_aa: CASSQRQGRDTEAFF
cdr3_nt: TGTGCCAGCAGCCAGCGACAGGGGAGGGACACTGAAGCTTTCTTT

d_call: -
clone_size: -
j_call: TRBJ1-2
cdr3_length: 14
v_call: TRBV7-9
cdr3_aa: CASSVLRANYGYTF
cdr3_nt: TGTGCCAGCAGCGTTCTCAGGGCTAACTATGGCTACACCTTC

d_call: TRBD1
clone_size: -
j_call: TRBJ1-6
cdr3_length: 14
v_call: TRBV3-1/TRBV3-2
cdr3_aa: CASSQETGSSPLHF
cdr3_nt: TGTGCCAGCAGCCAAGAGACAGGGTCCTCACCCCTCCACTTT

d_call: -
clone_size: few
j_call: TRBJ2-7
cdr3_length: 14
v_call: TRBV6-2/TRBV6-3
cdr3_aa: CASSYPTYSYEQYF
cdr3_nt: TGTGCCAGCAGTTACCCGACTTACTCCTACGAGCAGTACTTC

d_call: -
clone_size: -
j_call: TRBJ1-4
cdr3_length: 14
v_call: TRBV5-1
cdr3_aa: CASSFRSTNEKLFF
cdr3_nt: TGCGCCAGCAGCTTCAGGTCGACTAATGAAAAACTGTTTTTT

d_call: TRBD1
clone_size: -
j_call: TRBJ2-3
cdr3_length: 15
v_call: TRBV7-2
cdr3_aa: CASSLEGQVKGTQYF
cdr3_nt: TGTGCCAGCAGCTTAGAGGGACAGGTCAAGGGTACGCAGTATTTT

d_call: TRBD1
clone_size: -
j_call: TRBJ2-5
cdr3_length: 14
v_call: TRBV7-2
cdr3_aa: CASSLLGQQETQYF
cdr3_nt: TGTGCCAGCAGCTTATTGGGACAGCAAGAGACCCAGTACTTC

d_call: TRBD1
clone_size: once
j_call: TRBJ2-1
cdr3_length: 16
v_call: TRBV5-4
cdr3_aa: CASSLAEDRGRNEQFF
cdr3_nt: TGTGCCAGCAGCTTGGCCGAGGACAGGGGGAGGAATGAGCAGTTCTTC

d_call: -
clone_size: -
j_call: TRBJ2-1
cdr3_length: 11
v_call: TRBV3-1/TRBV3-2
cdr3_aa: CASSKLSQQFF
cdr3_nt: TGTGCCAGCAGCAAACTTTCACAGCAGTTCTTC

d_call: TRBD2
clone_size: -
j_call: TRBJ2-1
cdr3_length: 17
v_call: TRBV28
cdr3_aa: CASTGLAGGGGRNEQFF
cdr3_nt: TGTGCCAGCACGGGGCTAGCGGGAGGAGGAGGACGGAATGAGCAGTTCTTC

d_call: -
clone_size: -
j_call: TRBJ2-2
cdr3_length: 16
v_call: TRBV28
cdr3_aa: CASSPRTWQNTGELFF
cdr3_nt: TGTGCCAGCAGTCCTCGGACATGGCAGAACACCGGGGAGCTGTTTTTT

d_call: -
clone_size: -
j_call: TRBJ2-2
cdr3_length: 12
v_call: TRBV27
cdr3_aa: CASSINTGELFF
cdr3_nt: TGTGCCAGCAGTATAAACACCGGGGAGCTGTTTTTT

d_call: -
clone_size: -
j_call: TRBJ2-1
cdr3_length: 15
v_call: TRBV19
cdr3_aa: CASRVGGSAYNEQFF
cdr3_nt: TGTGCCAGTAGAGTTGGCGGGTCTGCGTACAATGAGCAGTTCTTC

d_call: -
clone_size: -
j_call: TRBJ1-4
cdr3_length: 15
v_call: TRBV2
cdr3_aa: CASSEGRVANEKLFF
cdr3_nt: TGTGCCAGCAGTGAGGGCAGGGTTGCTAATGAAAAACTGTTTTTT

d_call: TRBD1
clone_size: -
j_call: TRBJ1-1
cdr3_length: 14
v_call: TRBV7-8
cdr3_aa: CASSLVTGASEAFF
cdr3_nt: TGTGCCAGCAGCTTAGTTACAGGGGCTAGTGAAGCTTTCTTT

d_call: TRBD2
clone_size: -
j_call: TRBJ2-3
cdr3_length: 18
v_call: TRBV28
cdr3_aa: CASSLGTSTLSSTDTQYF
cdr3_nt: TGTGCCAGCAGTTTAGGGACTAGCACTCTGTCTAGCACAGATACGCAGTATTTT

d_call: TRBD1
clone_size: -
j_call: TRBJ1-2
cdr3_length: 14
v_call: TRBV4-1
cdr3_aa: CASSQGSGGYGYTF
cdr3_nt: TGCGCCAGCAGCCAAGGGTCAGGGGGCTATGGCTACACCTTC